This T cell receptor beta chain stems from a study of metastatic and nonmetastatic thyroid tumors. MiXCR reprocessed the PCR reads for TCRdb. The sample includes more than 40,000 clones, approximately 28% of them seen just once. This clone was observed at least ten times. Other DNA sequences in the same sample also yield this CDR3. Patients were all untreated before their thyroid surgery. Per germline, CDR1 DFQATT and CDR2 SNEGSKA (reference sequence). V dropped 3 bases and J dropped 9; count of bases not matched to a gene: 6. CDR3 length: 13 residues. This rearrangement joins TRBV20-1 to TRBJ2-1; TRBD1 matches 9 bases. The TCR comes from a male donor with papillary thyroid cancer or a benign thyroid nodule (not recorded which). Some clones in this sample may be carry-over from other donors' samples. The sample comprised blood. The CDR3 spells CSARGTGIGEQFF. CDR3 sequence (DNA): TGCAGTGCTAGGGGGACAGGGATTGGTGAGCAGTTCTTC.